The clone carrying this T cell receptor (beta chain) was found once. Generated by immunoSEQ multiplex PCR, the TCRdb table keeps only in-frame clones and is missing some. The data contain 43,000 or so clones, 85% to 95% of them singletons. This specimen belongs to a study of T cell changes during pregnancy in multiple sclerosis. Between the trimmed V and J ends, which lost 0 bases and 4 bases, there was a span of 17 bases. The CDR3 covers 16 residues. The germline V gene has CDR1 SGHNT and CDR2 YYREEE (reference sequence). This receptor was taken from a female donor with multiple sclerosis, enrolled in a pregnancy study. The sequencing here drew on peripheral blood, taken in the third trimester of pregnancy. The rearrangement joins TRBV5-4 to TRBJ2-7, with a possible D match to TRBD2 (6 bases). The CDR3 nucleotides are TGTGCCAGCAGCTTGGCAGGTGGGGGGACTCCTTACGAGCAGTACTTC. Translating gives CASSLAGGGTPYEQYF.